This entry describes one TCR beta chain. The antigen remains unidentified. Germline lookup yields CDR1 MNHGY and CDR2 SAAAGT. CDR3 size: 15 residues. Trimming shortened V by 7 bases and J by 4 bases, and 14 bases separated the two germline ends. These data originate in a study of sequential checkpoint blockade in melanoma. In the study overall: Under 95 pretreatment tumor DNA samples were TCRβ immunosequenced. Study outcomes and limitations: Clinical benefit was about 30 times likelier when tumor T-cell fraction and clonality increased.

Treatment described: randomized to nivolumab then ipilimumab (arm A) or the reverse (arm B). TCRdb's copy holds only in-frame clones and misses some; the assay was immunoSEQ multiplex PCR. The sample lists around 1,800 clones, 15% to 20% occurring once. Source: tumor tissue (inferred from file names), taken from a patient given nivolumab and ipilimumab in sequence. The TCR comes from a human donor with melanoma. The J gene is TRBJ2-6, the V gene TRBV6-8, with unresolved D. CDR3 sequence reads: CASTIGVTGANVLTF. The CDR3 DNA follows: TGTGCCAGCACAATTGGGGTTACCGGGGCCAACGTCCTGACTTTC.